A selection of T cell receptor beta chains follows, all from one sample in a study of beta chain features in type 1 diabetes. Produced via immunoSEQ multiplex PCR; TCRdb's table is partial and in-frame only. The table lists roughly 220,000 clones, 16% of them singletons. The sequenced sample was naive CD4+ T cells from blood. The receptors stem from a man younger than 40 with type 1 diabetes. Both conserved end residues are part of each CDR3. The order of the fields is clone size, V gene, CDR3 protein. Rows may omit the clone size; those that give it use once, few, many or a size class.

clone size: few
V gene: TRBV7-2
CDR3 protein: CASSLGQYQETQYF

clone size: .
V gene: TRBV4-1
CDR3 protein: CASSQEVGDSSYEQYF

clone size: .
V gene: TRBV4-1
CDR3 protein: CASSQEVSPISTDTQYF

clone size: few
V gene: TRBV25-1
CDR3 protein: CASSAQRRGTATDTQYF

clone size: few
V gene: TRBV28
CDR3 protein: CASSSDQPQHF

clone size: few
V gene: TRBV28
CDR3 protein: CASSPSLGITYEQYF

clone size: .
V gene: TRBV2
CDR3 protein: CASRTSGGSYNEQFF

clone size: few
V gene: TRBV2
CDR3 protein: CASKGSPSTDTQYF

clone size: .
V gene: TRBV19
CDR3 protein: CASQIAGRNTEAFF

clone size: few
V gene: TRBV7-9
CDR3 protein: CASSIRLDDEQYF

clone size: few
V gene: TRBV15
CDR3 protein: CATSGGPKRTGSSETQYF

clone size: .
V gene: TRBV6-5
CDR3 protein: CASSYSRGEQYF

clone size: .
V gene: TRBV2
CDR3 protein: CASSGGAETQYF

clone size: few
V gene: TRBV9
CDR3 protein: CASSVFELASYEQYF

clone size: few
V gene: TRBV28
CDR3 protein: CASSRTGRFSGANVLTF

clone size: .
V gene: TRBV2
CDR3 protein: CASSALAGGNTQYF

clone size: few
V gene: TRBV30
CDR3 protein: CAWNYRTGPDTQYF

clone size: .
V gene: TRBV7-9
CDR3 protein: CASSPWTSGDTDTQYF

clone size: .
V gene: TRBV29-1
CDR3 protein: CSVGGRRNTGELFF

clone size: few
V gene: TRBV7-9
CDR3 protein: CASTDTANEAFF

clone size: .
V gene: TRBV2
CDR3 protein: CASRRDSYEQYF

clone size: .
V gene: TRBV29-1
CDR3 protein: CSVFGHEAFF